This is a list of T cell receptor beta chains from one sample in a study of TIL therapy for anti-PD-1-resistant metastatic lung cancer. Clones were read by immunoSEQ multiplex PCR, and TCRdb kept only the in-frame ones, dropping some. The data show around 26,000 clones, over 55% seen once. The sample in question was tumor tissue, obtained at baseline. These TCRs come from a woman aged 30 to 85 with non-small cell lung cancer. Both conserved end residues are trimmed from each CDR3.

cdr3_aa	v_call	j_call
ASSQTIDNEQF	TRBV4-1	TRBJ2-1
AIQSDSGANVLT	TRBV6-6	TRBJ2-6
ASSLGRSLAEAF	TRBV11-1	TRBJ1-1
ATSGRDSPSGNTIY	TRBV15	TRBJ1-3
ASSSPGAGEHEQY	TRBV5-1	TRBJ2-7
ASSVEGDNEQF	TRBV9	TRBJ2-1
ASSWDRGNTGELF	TRBV11-2	TRBJ2-2
ASNLELGGGGQPQH	TRBV28	TRBJ1-5
ASSQSGSAGPYNEQF	TRBV4-1	TRBJ2-1
ASSFDWTGGVLSYGYT	TRBV11-2	TRBJ1-2
ATSRDELRRDNEQF	TRBV15	TRBJ2-1
ASSVSLSTDTQY	TRBV10-1	TRBJ2-3
ASSFPRQTQY	TRBV5-5	TRBJ2-5
ASSFLGQGFGDSTDTQY	TRBV5-1	TRBJ2-3
ASRLTGGTDEAF	TRBV4-1	TRBJ1-1
ASSLGGFTSGYEQY	TRBV5-6	TRBJ2-7
ASSQTGSEY	TRBV14	TRBJ2-3
ASSYAQGNNSPLH	TRBV6-5	TRBJ1-6
ASGSLKLAGVFNEQF	TRBV5-6	TRBJ2-1
ASSKREGTDTQY	TRBV27	TRBJ2-3
ASSLGGPTGETQY	TRBV5-1	TRBJ2-5
ASSLGLAGYNEQF	TRBV7-9	TRBJ2-1
ASSSGPNQPQH	TRBV25-1	TRBJ1-5
ASSRAGGEGTEAF	TRBV6-6	TRBJ1-1